This entry is about one TCR beta chain. What it binds is unknown. Via MiXCR, TCRdb re-called the reads, giving one row per CDR3 protein. Of under 800,000 distinct CDR3 sequences in the sample, approximately 25% were seen once. This CDR3 is 16 amino acids long. Trimming took 4 bases from V and 7 from J; bases not matched to a gene: 12. Germline V lookup: CDR1 SEHNR, CDR2 FQNEAQ (reference sequence). This record comes from a study of T cell repertoires in cytomegalovirus infection. The overall study: Shared public TCR beta signatures pointed to both CMV infection and a matching HLA type. The study, taken as a whole, reports: Ex vivo, HLA-C-restricted CMV-specific TCR beta clonotypes prevailed over the rest of the response.

The chain employs TRBV7-9 and TRBJ1-4; TRBD1 matches at 7 bases. The sample was CD8+ T cells from PBMCs. The origin of this receptor is a human donor in good health (CMV status not recorded). Some clones in this sample may be carry-over from other donors' samples. CDR3 sequence reads: CASSSPDREKPEKLFF. The CDR3 DNA sequence: TGTGCCAGCAGCTCACCTGACAGGGAGAAACCTGAAAAACTGTTTTTT. Complete variable domain (other parts from reference TRBV7-9 and TRBJ1-4): DTGVSQNPRHKITKRGQNVTFRCDPISEHNRLYWYRQTLGQGPEFLTYFQNEAQLEKSRLLSDRFSAERPKGSFSTLEIQRTEQGDSAMYLCASSSPDREKPEKLFFGSGTQLSVL.